This TCR beta chain was profiled in a study of PD-L1 blockade in urothelial cancer. For the study at large: Peripheral blood specimens exhibited a median yield of about 140,000 T cells. Study-wide results and limits: Pretreatment clonality of the blood TCR repertoire below the median was predictive of superior survival.

For this clone: The antigen remains undetermined.

Sequenced by immunoSEQ multiplex PCR; TCRdb stores in-frame clones only, minus some. Of 70,000 to 80,000 clones in the sample, about 85% are singletons; the top ten hold about 6.2%. Time point reported: pretreatment peripheral blood. Trimming removed 2 bases at V and 3 bases at J, with 14 bases between. The CDR3 spans 15 residues. Germline CDR1 is SGHTS and CDR2 is YDEGEE. This rearrangement joins TRBV5-8 to TRBJ2-5; possible D gene TRBD1, 6 bases. Sample: PBMCs, taken around atezolizumab (anti-PD-L1) treatment. This clonotype was obtained from a man in his forties or fifties with urothelial cancer. DNA for the CDR3: TGTGCCAGCAGCTTTGAGTACAGGGTCGAAGAGACCCAGTACTTC. Amino acids: CASSFEYRVEETQYF.